In this sample, the clone carrying this TCR beta chain turned up once. The data belong to a study of cytomegalovirus exposure and HLA in healthy donors. Trimming left V 6 bases short and J 6 bases short, with 18 bases between. Germline CDR1 MNHEY, CDR2 SMNVEV (reference sequence). The CDR3 is made up of 15 amino acids. PCR was performed using 60 Vbeta and 13 Jbeta primers. Profiled with immunoSEQ multiplex PCR; TCRdb holds only in-frame clones, not every one. This repertoire shows over 65,000 clones, over 75% found once; its top ten account for about 3.5%. The sequenced material came from PBMCs. The clonotype originates from a man over 45 in good health and CMV-seronegative. The J gene is TRBJ1-5, the V gene TRBV27; maybe TRBD1 (6 bases). This CDR3 reads CASRTTGRLRQPQHF. CDR3 in DNA: TGTGCCAGCAGAACTACAGGGAGACTTCGTCAGCCCCAGCATTTT.